This TCR beta chain appears in the sequencing data of a study of T cell repertoires in cytomegalovirus infection. About the study: CMV epitopes used comprised recently identified HLA-C-restricted ones and well-studied HLA-B-restricted ones. Matching HLA type and CMV infection were both indicated by public TCR beta signatures. Findings and caveats of the study: Frequencies of public TCR beta families were cumulated, and this identified carriers of CMV plus the relevant HLA. Dominating the ex vivo response were HLA-C-restricted CMV-specific TCR beta clonotypes.

This clonotype appeared a few times. Its antigen is undetermined. The CDR3 is made up of 15 amino acids. Looked up from germline, CDR1 is MNHEY and CDR2 is SMNVEV (reference sequence). The V end lost 6 bases, the J end lost 10 bases, and 22 bases lay between the germline ends. TCRdb passed the reads through MiXCR, listing each CDR3 protein once. The sample lists more than 300,000 distinct CDR3 sequences, roughly 36% occurring once. This TCR was recovered from a human donor in good health (CMV status not recorded). Some clones in this sample may be carry-over from other donors' samples. The specimen was cultured PBMCs, collected from culture after CMV antigen stimulation. The chain employs TRBV27 and TRBJ2-1; D gene unclear. CDR3 nucleotide sequence: TGTGCCAGCAGCCCGACATCCAACCCAATCACAGAGCAGTTCTTC. It yields the protein CASSPTSNPITEQFF.